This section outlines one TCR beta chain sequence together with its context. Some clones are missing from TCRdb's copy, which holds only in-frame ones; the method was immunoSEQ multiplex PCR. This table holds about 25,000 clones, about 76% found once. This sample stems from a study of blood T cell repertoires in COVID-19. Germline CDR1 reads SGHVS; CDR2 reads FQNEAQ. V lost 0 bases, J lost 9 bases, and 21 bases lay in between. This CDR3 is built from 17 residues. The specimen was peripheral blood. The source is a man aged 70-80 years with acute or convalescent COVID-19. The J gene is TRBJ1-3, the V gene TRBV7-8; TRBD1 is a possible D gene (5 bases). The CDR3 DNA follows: TGTGCCAGCAGCTTAGCGCAAGGCCCTGGGGCATACGGCACCATATATTTT. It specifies CASSLAQGPGAYGTIYF. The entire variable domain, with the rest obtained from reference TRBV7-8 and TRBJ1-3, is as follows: GAGVSQSPRYKVAKRGQDVALRCDPISGHVSLFWYQQALGQGPEFLTYFQNEAQLDKSGLPSDRFFAERPEGSVSTLKIQRTQQEDSAVYLCASSLAQGPGAYGTIYFGEGSWLTVV.